These 21 T cell receptor beta chains share one sample of origin, sequenced in a study of cytomegalovirus exposure and HLA in healthy donors. The PCR had 60 Vbeta and 13 Jbeta primers. Method: immunoSEQ multiplex PCR; TCRdb's copy keeps in-frame clones and lacks some. The sample shows approximately 180,000 clones, roughly 80% of them seen only once. The sample consisted of PBMCs. The receptors were sampled from a woman aged 18-30 years in good health and CMV-seronegative.

CDR3 residues: CASGALSEAFF. CDR3 coding DNA: TGCGCCAGCGGGGCGTTATCAGAAGCTTTCTTT. The J gene is TRBJ1-1, the V gene TRBV23-1; perhaps TRBD1 as D (5 bases). TRBV23-1 qualifies as an ORF whose function is uncertain. The CDR3 length is 11 residues. V lost 8 bases, J lost 8 bases, and 12 bases lay in between.

In DNA, the CDR3 is TGTGCCAGTAGTATACGGCAGGGCCTGGGGGAGACCCAGTACTTC. It is translated as CASSIRQGLGETQYF. J is TRBJ2-5 and V is TRBV19; TRBD1 is a possible D gene (5 bases). The V end lost 2 bases, the J end lost 5 bases, and 15 bases lay between the germline ends. Germline CDR1 is LNHDA and CDR2 is SQIVND (reference sequence). There are 15 residues in the CDR3.

The V gene is TRBV10-3, the J gene TRBJ2-7, with unresolved D. Germline CDR1 reads ENHRY; CDR2 reads SYGVKD. With 5 bases removed from V and 4 bases from J, the gap between germline ends came to 21 bases. The CDR3 consists of 16 residues. The CDR3 nucleotides read TGTGCCATCAGTCCCGTAGCCAAGGATAGCAAGTACGAGCAGTACTTC. Its protein is CAISPVAKDSKYEQYF.

V is TRBV9 and J is TRBJ2-1; possible D gene TRBD2, 5 bases. Trimming left V 3 bases short and J 4 bases short, with 17 bases between. Germline V gene lookup returns CDR1 SGDLS and CDR2 YYNGEE. The CDR3 is 16 amino acids. The CDR3: CASSAINSTSYNEQFF. DNA for the CDR3: TGTGCCAGCAGCGCCATCAATAGCACTAGTTACAATGAGCAGTTCTTC.

V gene TRBV10-1 combines with J gene TRBJ2-5; D may be TRBD1 (5 bases). Germline lookup yields CDR1 WNHNN and CDR2 SYGVQD (reference sequence). The CDR3 totals 13 residues. The V gene lost 6 bases and the J gene lost 1 base, with 9 bases spanning the gap. The CDR3 DNA reads as TGCGCCAGCAGCCTGACAGTCCAAGAGACCCAGTACTTC. This codes for CASSLTVQETQYF.

The rearrangement links TRBV11-2 to TRBJ2-7; D is ambiguous. Between the trimmed V and J ends, which lost 0 bases and 0 bases, there was a span of 9 bases. Germline V gene sequence: CDR1 SGHAT, CDR2 FQNNGV. This CDR3 is 15 amino acids long. CDR3 DNA: TGTGCCAGCAGCTTAGATACGATTAGCTCCTACGAGCAGTACTTC. Its protein is CASSLDTISSYEQYF.

DNA for the CDR3: TGCGCCAGCAGCCAAGCTTTGGCCGCTAACTATGGCTACACCTTC. Protein product: CASSQALAANYGYTF. This chain joins TRBV4-3 and TRBJ1-2; D gene uncertain. Germline CDR1 and CDR2: LGHNA and YSLEER. The CDR3 extends over 15 amino acids. The V gene lost 1 base and the J gene lost 0 bases, with 9 bases spanning the gap.

V usage is TRBV28 and J usage is TRBJ2-2; D is ambiguous. V lost 5 bases and J 1 base, leaving 11 bases between the germline ends. The CDR3 contains 15 residues. Germline CDR1 reads MDHEN; CDR2 reads SYDVKM. For the CDR3, the DNA is TGTGCCAGCAGTCCGCGAAATAAGAACACCGGGGAGCTGTTTTTT. Residues: CASSPRNKNTGELFF.

The chain recombines TRBV15 with TRBJ2-1, with D tentatively TRBD2 (5 bases). Germline assignment: CDR1 LNHNV and CDR2 YYDKDF (reference sequence). CDR3 length: 15 amino acids. Trimming stripped 4 bases from V and 3 bases from J, with 13 bases between. The CDR3: CATSTLGQLYNEQFF. The DNA of the CDR3 is TGTGCCACCAGCACACTAGGGCAGCTCTACAATGAGCAGTTCTTC.

This clone was counted a few times. The V and J genes are TRBV6-1 and TRBJ1-1, with no clear D. The germline CDR1 and CDR2 sequences are MNHNS and SASEGT. CDR3 length: 14 residues. The V end lost 6 bases, the J end lost 5 bases, and 16 bases lay between the germline ends. CDR3 amino acids: CASRNPAGRTEAFF. The CDR3 nucleotides are TGTGCCAGCAGGAACCCGGCGGGGAGGACTGAAGCTTTCTTT.

V gene TRBV9 combines with J gene TRBJ2-5; D might be TRBD1 (5 bases). TRBJ2-7 matches the DNA end more closely, so the J call is doubtful. Germline lookup yields CDR1 SGDLS and CDR2 YYNGEE. This CDR3 comprises 14 residues. The CDR3 nucleotides read TGTGCCAGCTCTCGACAGAGCAATAACCACGAGCAGTACTTC. This codes for CASSRQSNNHEQYF.

The V gene is TRBV19, the J gene TRBJ1-1; no clear D gene. The germline V and J ends were trimmed by 5 bases and 0 bases, with 10 bases remaining between them. Germline CDR1 LNHDA, CDR2 SQIVND (reference sequence). CDR3 length: 14 amino acids. CDR3 sequence: CASSYRPMNTEAFF. Written as DNA, the CDR3 is TGTGCCAGTAGTTACAGACCCATGAACACTGAAGCTTTCTTT. Complete variable domain (other parts from reference TRBV19 and TRBJ1-1): DGGITQSPKYLFRKEGQNVTLSCEQNLNHDAMYWYRQDPGQGLRLIYYSQIVNDFQKGDIAEGYSVSREKKESFPLTVTSAQKNPTAFYLCASSYRPMNTEAFFGQGTRLTVV.

This clone was seen just once. The chain joins TRBV9 to TRBJ1-2; 7 bases line up with TRBD1. This CDR3 has 14 residues. CDR1 is SGDLS and CDR2 is YYNGEE in the germline V gene. The junction had 6 bases not matched to a gene; V was cut back by 3 bases and J by 4 bases. CDR3 residues: CASSAPTGTYGYTF. In DNA form, the CDR3 reads TGTGCCAGCAGCGCCCCGACAGGGACCTATGGCTACACCTTC.

This chain links TRBV2 with TRBJ2-7; 8 nucleotides align to TRBD2. J lost 2 bases, V lost 7 bases, and 4 bases had no gene match. The CDR3 loop spans 13 amino acids. In germline, CDR1 is SNHLY, CDR2 FYNNEI. CDR3 residues: CASTETSAYEQYF. In DNA, the CDR3 is TGTGCCAGCACCGAGACTAGCGCCTACGAGCAGTACTTC.

The rearrangement uses TRBV29-1 and TRBJ1-1; 12 bases agree with TRBD1. The CDR3 consists of 14 residues. Germline trimming cut 6 bases from V and 5 bases from J; bases unmatched to any gene: 7. Germline lookup yields CDR1 SQVTM and CDR2 ANQGSEA. This CDR3 is CSVQRDRGRTEAFF. As DNA, the CDR3 is TGCAGCGTACAAAGGGACAGGGGGCGAACTGAAGCTTTCTTT.

This chain connects TRBV5-4 to TRBJ2-1, with D possibly matching TRBD1 (5 bases). Germline assignment: CDR1 SGHNT and CDR2 YYREEE (reference sequence). The CDR3 spans 12 residues. V lost 4 bases, J lost 9 bases, and 11 bases lay in between. CDR3 in amino acids: CASSRWGGEQFF. Written as DNA, the CDR3 is TGTGCCAGCAGCCGATGGGGCGGTGAGCAGTTCTTC.

This clone was counted once. This chain links TRBV5-4 with TRBJ2-2; a possible D gene is TRBD2 (5 bases). The V end lost 7 bases, the J end lost 0 bases, and 10 bases lay between the germline ends. Per germline, CDR1 SGHNT and CDR2 YYREEE (reference sequence). This CDR3 has 14 amino acids. The CDR3 coding sequence is TGTGCCAGCGGGAGAAAGGCGAACACCGGGGAGCTGTTTTTT. Encoded protein: CASGRKANTGELFF.

This clone was seen only a few times. V gene TRBV6-5 combines with J gene TRBJ1-5, with TRBD1 matching 7 bases. Per the germline V gene, CDR1 is MNHEY and CDR2 is SVGAGI. The CDR3 length is 15 residues. Trimming took 5 bases from V and 4 from J; bases not matched to a gene: 8. This chain's CDR3 is CASSADREWNQPQHF. The CDR3 DNA is TGTGCCAGCAGTGCCGACAGGGAATGGAATCAGCCCCAGCATTTT.

The V and J genes are TRBV29-1 and TRBJ1-1, with D unclear. The length of the CDR3 is 10 residues. The germline gives CDR1 SQVTM, CDR2 ANQGSEA. The V gene lost 4 bases and the J gene lost 7 bases, with 7 bases spanning the gap. CDR3 region: CSVGGLEAFF. CDR3 DNA sequence: TGCAGCGTTGGCGGTCTTGAAGCTTTCTTT.

V is TRBV6-5 and J is TRBJ1-2, with D unclear. CDR1 and CDR2 from the germline V gene are MNHEY and SVGAGI. V was pared by 0 bases and J by 4 bases, with 12 bases between. This CDR3 is 15 amino acids long. CDR3 in amino acids: CASSYSPGLSYGYTF. The CDR3 region has the DNA TGTGCCAGCAGTTACTCACCGGGTTTGAGCTATGGCTACACCTTC.

The CDR3, as DNA: TGCGCCAGCAGCCTGCCGGGACAAACTTTCACAGATACGCAGTATTTT. Amino acid sequence: CASSLPGQTFTDTQYF. This sequence joins TRBV5-1 and TRBJ2-3, with D possibly matching TRBD1 (6 bases). CDR1 is SGHRS and CDR2 is YFSETQ in the germline V gene. The CDR3 length is 16 residues. V was cut by 4 bases and J by 2 bases, with 17 bases left in between.